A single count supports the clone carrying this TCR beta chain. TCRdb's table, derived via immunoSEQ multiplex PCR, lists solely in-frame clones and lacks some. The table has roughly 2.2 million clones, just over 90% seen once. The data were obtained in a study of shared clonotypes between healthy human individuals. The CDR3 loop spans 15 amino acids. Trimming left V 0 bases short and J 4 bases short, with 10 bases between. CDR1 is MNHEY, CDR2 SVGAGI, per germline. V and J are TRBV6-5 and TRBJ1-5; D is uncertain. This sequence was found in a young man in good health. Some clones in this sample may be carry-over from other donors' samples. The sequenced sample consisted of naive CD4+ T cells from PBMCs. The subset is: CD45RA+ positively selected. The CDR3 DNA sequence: TGTGCCAGCAGTTACTCAGGACGTCCAAATCAGCCCCAGCATTTT. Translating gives CASSYSGRPNQPQHF.